This T cell receptor (beta chain) was profiled in a study of cytomegalovirus exposure and HLA in healthy donors. Study-level findings and limits: Immune exposure was documented only through CMV serostatus. It was approximately 150 TCR beta chains that were listed as cytomegalovirus-associated.

13 Jbeta primers and 60 Vbeta primers were used for the PCR. Clones were read by immunoSEQ multiplex PCR, and TCRdb kept only the in-frame ones, dropping some. In the table there are under 150,000 clones, roughly four fifths of which are singletons. Notes on this clone: Its antigen is currently unknown.

V lost 3 bases, J lost 0 bases, and 2 bases stayed unmatched. Germline CDR1 reads SNHLY; CDR2 reads FYNNEI. The length of the CDR3 is 15 residues. The chain uses TRBV2 and TRBJ1-2, with TRBD1 matching over 9 bases. Sequenced material: PBMCs. The sequence was obtained from a woman aged 35 to 49 in good health and CMV-seropositive. CDR3 nucleotides: TGTGCCAGCAGTGAGTGGGACAGGGCTAACTATGGCTACACCTTC. Translation gives CASSEWDRANYGYTF.